The clone carrying this T cell receptor (beta chain) was counted many times. Its antigen is as yet unknown. TCRdb reanalysed the multiplex PCR reads using MiXCR and keeps one entry per CDR3 protein. The sample records around 190,000 distinct CDR3 sequences, 30% to 35% being singletons. Samples came from axillary lymph nodes draining the breast cancer. The entry originates in a study of breast tumors, draining lymph nodes, adjacent tissues. Study outcomes and limitations: Data fit most tumor T cells coming from lymph node, expanding in tumor.

Input material: axillary lymph node tissue. This TCR derives from a female donor with breast cancer. Some clones in this sample may be carry-over from other donors' samples.

This CDR3 is CASSEAYGRTDTQYF. As DNA, the CDR3 is TGTGCCAGCAGTGAAGCGTACGGGAGGACAGATACGCAGTATTTT. This rearrangement joins TRBV2 to TRBJ2-3; 7 nucleotides agree with TRBD2. The CDR3 is 15 residues long. Germline V CDR1 and CDR2: SNHLY, FYNNEI. Trimming cost V 0 bases and J 3 bases; bases outside gene matches: 3.